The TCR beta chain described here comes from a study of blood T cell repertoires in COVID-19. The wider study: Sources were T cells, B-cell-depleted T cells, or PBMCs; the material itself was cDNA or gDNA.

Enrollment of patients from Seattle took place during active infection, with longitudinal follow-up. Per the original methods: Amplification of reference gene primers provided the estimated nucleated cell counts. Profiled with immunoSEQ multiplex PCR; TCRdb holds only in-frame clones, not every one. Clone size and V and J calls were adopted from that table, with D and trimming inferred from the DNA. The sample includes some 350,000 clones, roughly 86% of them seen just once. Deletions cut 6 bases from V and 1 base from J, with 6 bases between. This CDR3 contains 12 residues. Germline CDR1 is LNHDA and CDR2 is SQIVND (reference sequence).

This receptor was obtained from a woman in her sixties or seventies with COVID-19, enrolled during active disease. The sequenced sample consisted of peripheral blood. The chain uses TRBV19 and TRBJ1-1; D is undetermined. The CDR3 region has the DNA TGTGCCAGTAGGCGAGAGAACACTGAAGCTTTCTTT. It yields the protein CASRRENTEAFF.